This TCR beta chain was identified in a study of CD8+ T cells in alopecia areata. Treatment reported: oral pan-JAK inhibitor, 5-10 mg twice daily. Following extraction, RNA underwent reverse transcription to cDNA, which served as the sequencing template. Measured with immunoSEQ multiplex PCR; TCRdb has only the in-frame clones, and not every one. The sample yields 120,000 or so clones, over 60% seen once. General study points: Clarity of TCR sharing across patients fell short of that in mice, possibly HLA-related.

Comments on this clone: Antigen unknown.

This CDR3 spans 16 amino acids. CDR1 SNHLY and CDR2 FYNNEI come from the germline V gene. V shed 2 bases, J shed 2 bases, and the junction held 7 bases outside the gene matches. This TCR was sampled from a human donor with alopecia areata. This chain connects TRBV2 to TRBJ2-7; 9 bases fit TRBD2. The specimen was CD4+ T cells sorted from blood, collected at week 4, from a patient treated with tofacitinib. The CDR3 reads CASSETASGNTYEQYF. The CDR3 DNA reads TGTGCCAGCAGTGAAACGGCTAGCGGGAATACCTACGAGCAGTACTTC.